This T cell receptor (beta chain) was sequenced during a study of T cell responses to AZD1222 COVID-19 vaccine. About this clone itself: As yet, its antigen is unknown.

Assay: immunoSEQ multiplex PCR; the TCRdb copy retains only in-frame clones and omits some. The table has approximately 190,000 clones, more than 90% seen once. This CDR3 spans 14 amino acids. CDR1 and CDR2 from the germline V gene are GTSNPN and SVGIG (reference sequence). V gave up 5 bases and J gave up 7 bases; unmatched junction bases: 9. Study-level findings and limits: Spike-specific TCR breadth and depth rose after two AZD1222 doses.

This TCR was sampled from an adult who received the MenACWY meningococcal vaccine as a control. The chain couples TRBV30 to TRBJ1-4; 8 nucleotides line up with TRBD1. The specimen was peripheral blood, collected 28 days after the second dose of the MenACWY control vaccine. The CDR3 protein is CAWATGTGVEKLFF. DNA of the CDR3: TGTGCCTGGGCTACCGGGACAGGAGTTGAAAAACTGTTTTTT.